This T cell receptor (beta chain) was captured in a study of OX40 agonist ivuxolimab in advanced cancers. Study as a whole: Earlier anti-PD-1, anti-PD-L1 or anti-CTLA-4 therapy was permitted; under 50% had received some.

This clone was seen only a few times. Its specificity is unknown. TCRdb's copy holds only in-frame clones and misses some; the assay was immunoSEQ multiplex PCR. The sample yields under 65,000 clones, 80% to 90% seen once. General study results and limits: More expanded clones were found, on average, in CD8+ than in CD4+ T cells.

Patients were excluded for autoimmune disease history or systemic immunosuppression. This CDR3 comprises 14 residues. Germline loops: CDR1 LNHDA, CDR2 SQIVND (reference sequence). The V end was cut by 8 bases, the J end by 3 bases, with 15 bases between. This chain joins TRBV19 and TRBJ2-3, with D unresolved. The source of this sequence is an adult with an advanced solid tumor such as melanoma, head and neck, liver or kidney cancer. The sample was CD4+ or CD8+ T cells sorted from blood, taken in a trial of the OX40 agonist ivuxolimab. The CDR3 loop is CASRTAAETDTQYF. The CDR3, as DNA: TGTGCCAGTCGGACGGCGGCCGAAACAGATACGCAGTATTTT.